A selection of T cell receptor beta chains follows, all from one sample in a study of blood T cell repertoires in COVID-19. Measured with immunoSEQ multiplex PCR; TCRdb has only the in-frame clones, and not every one. The sample gives approximately 180,000 clones, 75% to 90% of which show up once; around 3.3% is in the top ten. Input material: peripheral blood. The receptors stem from a man in his sixties with acute or convalescent COVID-19. Both conserved end residues are part of each CDR3. Each record gives: clone size, V gene, J gene, D gene, CDR3 protein, CDR3 DNA. A D gene is named only where the DNA matches it firmly. Not every row has a clone size; where given, it reads once, few, many or a size class.

>.|TRBV27|TRBJ2-1|.
CASRRQSSIYNEQFF
TGTGCCAGCAGGAGACAGTCCTCCATCTACAATGAGCAGTTCTTC
>.|TRBV18|TRBJ1-4|.
CASSPRGQVREKLFF
TGTGCCAGCTCACCACGGGGACAAGTACGTGAAAAACTGTTTTTT
>.|TRBV5-4|TRBJ1-1|.
CASSTPAGDSAAFF
TGTGCCAGCAGCACACCCGCAGGGGATTCTGCAGCTTTCTTT
>.|TRBV3-1/TRBV3-2|TRBJ1-2|TRBD1
CASSQRDRGRGYGYTF
TGTGCCAGCAGCCAGCGGGACAGGGGGCGAGGTTATGGCTACACCTTC
>.|TRBV7-2|TRBJ2-1|TRBD2
CASSSRLARGDEQFF
TGTGCCAGCAGCTCCAGACTAGCGAGGGGCGATGAGCAGTTCTTC
>.|TRBV7-9|TRBJ1-5|TRBD1
CASSFSGGLGQPQHF
TGTGCCAGCAGCTTTTCAGGGGGCCTCGGTCAGCCCCAGCATTTT
>.|TRBV11-2|TRBJ2-7|.
CASSSTGTEQYF
TGTGCCAGCAGCTCTACAGGTACCGAGCAGTACTTC
>few|TRBV9|TRBJ1-4|TRBD1
CASSISGGGGEKLFF
TGTGCCAGCAGCATATCAGGGGGCGGCGGTGAAAAACTGTTTTTT
>.|TRBV19|TRBJ2-1|TRBD2
CASSVETGTSYNEQFF
TGTGCCAGTAGTGTGGAAACCGGGACTAGCTACAATGAGCAGTTCTTC
>.|TRBV10-3|TRBJ2-1|.
CAISVVDSSYEQFF
TGTGCCATCAGTGTGGTTGACTCCTCGTATGAGCAGTTCTTC
>.|TRBV28|TRBJ1-2|.
CASTLQGGYGYTF
TGTGCCAGCACGTTGCAGGGTGGATATGGCTACACCTTC
>.|TRBV2|TRBJ2-7|TRBD2
CASRGLAAYEQYF
TGTGCCAGCAGGGGACTAGCGGCCTACGAGCAGTACTTC
>.|TRBV4-3|TRBJ2-3|TRBD2
CASSQGIAAGGPGGTDTQYF
TGCGCCAGCAGCCAAGGGATAGCGGCGGGAGGGCCTGGGGGAACAGATACGCAGTATTTT
>.|TRBV15|TRBJ2-1|.
CATSRVDTPYNEQFF
TGTGCCACCAGCAGAGTCGACACCCCTTACAATGAGCAGTTCTTC
>.|TRBV7-9|TRBJ2-1|TRBD1
CASSFGQGALDEQFF
TGTGCCAGCAGCTTCGGACAGGGGGCCTTAGATGAGCAGTTCTTC
>.|TRBV5-1|TRBJ1-1|TRBD1
CASSLTGRNTEAFF
TGCGCCAGCAGCCTGACAGGGAGGAACACTGAAGCTTTCTTT
>.|TRBV5-4|TRBJ2-1|TRBD2
CASRSGLAGPSSYNEQFF
TGTGCCAGCAGGTCGGGACTAGCGGGCCCCTCTTCCTACAATGAGCAGTTCTTC
>.|TRBV9|TRBJ1-3|.
CASSVTSVSGNTIYF
TGTGCCAGCAGCGTTACATCTGTCTCTGGAAACACCATATATTTT
>.|TRBV3-1/TRBV3-2|TRBJ2-5|.
CASSHWDPTGGGETQYF
TGTGCCAGCAGCCATTGGGACCCTACAGGGGGGGGAGAGACCCAGTACTTC
>.|TRBV11-2|TRBJ2-1|TRBD2
CASSVGLAGGNEQFF
TGTGCCAGCAGCGTGGGACTAGCGGGAGGTAATGAGCAGTTCTTC
>.|TRBV6-1|TRBJ1-1|TRBD1
CASSARQGLGDTEAFF
TGTGCCAGCAGTGCTCGACAGGGATTAGGTGACACTGAAGCTTTCTTT
>.|TRBV11-2|TRBJ2-7|TRBD2
CASSLGLAVYEQYF
TGTGCCAGCAGCTTAGGGCTAGCGGTCTACGAGCAGTACTTC
>once|TRBV21-1|TRBJ1-2|.
CASSKAKGHSYGYTF
TGTGCCAGCAGCAAGGCTAAGGGGCATAGCTATGGCTACACCTTC
>.|TRBV7-9|TRBJ2-7|TRBD1
CASSAQTGNEQYF
TGTGCCAGCAGCGCCCAGACAGGGAACGAGCAGTACTTC
>.|TRBV21-1|TRBJ2-7|.
CASSRKAGGYEQYF
TGTGCCAGCAGCAGAAAGGCAGGGGGGTACGAGCAGTACTTC
>.|TRBV12-3/TRBV12-4|TRBJ1-4|TRBD1
CASRRQGLEKLFF
TGTGCCAGCAGACGACAGGGGCTAGAGAAACTGTTTTTT
>.|TRBV6-6|TRBJ1-2|TRBD1
CASSPTGTGGAISYTF
TGTGCCAGCAGTCCCACCGGGACAGGGGGCGCGATCAGCTACACCTTC
>.|TRBV11-2|TRBJ2-1|.
CASSVRQQGLGSYNEQFF
TGTGCCAGCAGTGTAAGACAACAGGGCCTGGGGTCCTACAATGAGCAGTTCTTC
>.|TRBV7-9|TRBJ1-4|TRBD1
CASSSTGGNEKLFF
TGTGCCAGCAGCTCGACAGGGGGCAACGAAAAACTGTTTTTT
>.|TRBV5-1|TRBJ2-2|.
CASSPAASDRSGELFF
TGCGCCAGCAGCCCGGCAGCTAGCGATAGGAGCGGGGAGCTGTTTTTT
>.|TRBV7-2|TRBJ2-2|TRBD2
CASSLVQFREGPGELFF
TGTGCCAGCAGCTTAGTACAGTTCCGGGAGGGCCCCGGGGAGCTGTTTTTT
>.|TRBV6-5|TRBJ2-7|TRBD1
CASSPTGGIGEQYF
TGTGCCAGCAGCCCCACAGGGGGTATAGGCGAGCAGTACTTC
>.|TRBV5-8|TRBJ2-1|.
CASTPRLAVREQFF
TGTGCCAGCACCCCTCGTCTTGCGGTTAGAGAGCAGTTCTTC
>.|TRBV18|TRBJ2-3|TRBD2
CASSPTSGRGTDTQYF
TGTGCCAGCTCACCGACTAGCGGGAGAGGCACAGATACGCAGTATTTT
>.|TRBV10-3|TRBJ2-5|.
CAINARVGETQYF
TGTGCCATCAATGCCAGGGTAGGGGAGACCCAGTACTTC
>.|TRBV5-1|TRBJ2-2|.
CASRQAPTTGELFF
TGCGCCAGCAGACAGGCCCCAACCACCGGGGAGCTGTTTTTT
>.|TRBV2|TRBJ2-1|.
CASSVQGNEQFF
TGTGCCAGCAGTGTACAGGGCAATGAGCAGTTCTTC
>.|TRBV7-3|TRBJ2-1|TRBD2
CASSPYLSGSAEQFF
TGTGCCAGCAGCCCCTACCTTAGCGGGAGTGCGGAGCAGTTCTTC
>.|TRBV3-1/TRBV3-2|TRBJ2-5|TRBD2
CASRRGEGLQTQYF
TGTGCCAGCAGGCGCGGGGAGGGCCTCCAGACCCAGTACTTC
>few|TRBV4-1|TRBJ2-3|.
CASGLLEGAGTDTQYF
TGCGCCAGCGGACTTTTGGAGGGGGCAGGCACAGATACGCAGTATTTT
>.|TRBV2|TRBJ1-5|.
CASSRGIWQPQHF
TGTGCCAGCAGTCGGGGGATTTGGCAGCCCCAGCATTTT
>.|TRBV5-6|TRBJ2-1|TRBD2
CASSLIRDYNNEQFF
TGTGCCAGCAGCCTGATCCGGGACTACAACAATGAGCAGTTCTTC
>.|TRBV29-1|TRBJ2-1|TRBD2
CSVGGSLVNEQFF
TGCAGCGTTGGCGGGAGTCTGGTCAATGAGCAGTTCTTC
>few|TRBV15|TRBJ1-2|.
CATSRDRQLRDAYTF
TGTGCCACCAGCAGAGATAGGCAACTACGAGACGCCTACACCTTC
>.|TRBV6-5|TRBJ2-2|TRBD1
CASLHGQGPGELFF
TGTGCCAGTTTGCATGGACAGGGCCCCGGGGAGCTGTTTTTT
>.|TRBV28|TRBJ1-5|.
CASTSGPSYQPQHF
TGTGCCAGCACCTCTGGGCCGAGCTATCAGCCCCAGCATTTT
>.|TRBV7-8|TRBJ2-7|TRBD1
CASSWTTGLYEQYF
TGTGCCAGCAGCTGGACGACAGGGCTCTACGAGCAGTACTTC
>.|TRBV19|TRBJ1-2|.
CASSMSGVVSYGYTF
TGTGCCAGTAGTATGTCAGGGGTCGTAAGCTATGGCTACACCTTC